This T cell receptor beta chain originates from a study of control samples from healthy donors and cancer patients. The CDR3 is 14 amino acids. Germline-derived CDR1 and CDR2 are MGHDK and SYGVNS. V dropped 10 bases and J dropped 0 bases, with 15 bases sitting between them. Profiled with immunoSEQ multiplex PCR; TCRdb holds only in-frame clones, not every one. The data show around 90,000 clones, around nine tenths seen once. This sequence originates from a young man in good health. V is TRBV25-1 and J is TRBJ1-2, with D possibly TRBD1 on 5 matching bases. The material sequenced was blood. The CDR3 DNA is TGTGCCACCTTGGTGGAAGGGGCTAACTATGGCTACACCTTC. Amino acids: CATLVEGANYGYTF.